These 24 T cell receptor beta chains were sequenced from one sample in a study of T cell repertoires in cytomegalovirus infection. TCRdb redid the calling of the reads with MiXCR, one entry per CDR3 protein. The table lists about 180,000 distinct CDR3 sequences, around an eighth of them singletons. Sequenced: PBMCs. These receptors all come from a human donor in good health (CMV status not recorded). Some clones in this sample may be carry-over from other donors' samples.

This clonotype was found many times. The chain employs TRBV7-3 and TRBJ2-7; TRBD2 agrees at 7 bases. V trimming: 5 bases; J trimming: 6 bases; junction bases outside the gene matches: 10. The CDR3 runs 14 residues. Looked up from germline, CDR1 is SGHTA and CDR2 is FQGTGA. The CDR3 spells CASSPTSVPGEQYF. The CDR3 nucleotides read TGTGCCAGCAGCCCCACTAGCGTTCCAGGCGAGCAGTACTTC.

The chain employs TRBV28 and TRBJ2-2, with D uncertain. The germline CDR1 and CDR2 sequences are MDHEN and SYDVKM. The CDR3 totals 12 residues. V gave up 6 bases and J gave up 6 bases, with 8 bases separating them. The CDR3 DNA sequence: TGTGCCAGCAGATTAGATGCCGGGGAGCTGTTTTTT. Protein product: CASRLDAGELFF.

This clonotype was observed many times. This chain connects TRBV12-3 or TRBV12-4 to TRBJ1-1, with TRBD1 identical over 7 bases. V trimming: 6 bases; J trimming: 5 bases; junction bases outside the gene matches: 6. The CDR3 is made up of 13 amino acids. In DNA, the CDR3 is TGTGCCAGCAGACACAGGGGAGAGACTGAAGCTTTCTTT. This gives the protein CASRHRGETEAFF.

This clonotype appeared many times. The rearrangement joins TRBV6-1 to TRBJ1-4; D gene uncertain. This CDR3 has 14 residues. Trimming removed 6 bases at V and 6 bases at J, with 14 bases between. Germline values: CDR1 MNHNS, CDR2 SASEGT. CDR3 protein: CASSADGDYEKLFF. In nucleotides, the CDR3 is TGTGCCAGCAGCGCGGACGGAGACTATGAAAAACTGTTTTTT.

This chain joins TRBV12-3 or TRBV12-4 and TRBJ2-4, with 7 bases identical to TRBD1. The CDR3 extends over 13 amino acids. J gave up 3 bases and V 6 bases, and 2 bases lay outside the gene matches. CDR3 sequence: CASRRQGKNIQYF. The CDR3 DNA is TGTGCCAGCAGGCGACAGGGCAAAAACATTCAGTACTTC.

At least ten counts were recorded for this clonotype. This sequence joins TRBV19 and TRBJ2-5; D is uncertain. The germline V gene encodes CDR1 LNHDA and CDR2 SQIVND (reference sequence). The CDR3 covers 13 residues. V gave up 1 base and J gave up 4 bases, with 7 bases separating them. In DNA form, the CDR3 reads TGTGCCAGTAGTATAGGGCAGAGAGAGACCCAGTACTTC. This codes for CASSIGQRETQYF.

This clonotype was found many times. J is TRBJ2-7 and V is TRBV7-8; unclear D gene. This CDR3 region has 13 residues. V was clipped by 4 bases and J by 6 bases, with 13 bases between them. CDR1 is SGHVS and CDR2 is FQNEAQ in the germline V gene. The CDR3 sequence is CASSYDPLLEQYF. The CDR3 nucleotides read TGTGCCAGCAGCTACGACCCCCTTCTCGAGCAGTACTTC.

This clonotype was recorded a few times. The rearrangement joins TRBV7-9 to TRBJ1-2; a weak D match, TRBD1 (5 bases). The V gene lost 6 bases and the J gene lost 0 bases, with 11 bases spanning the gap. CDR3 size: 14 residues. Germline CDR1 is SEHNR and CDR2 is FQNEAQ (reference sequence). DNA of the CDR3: TGTGCCAGCAGAGCGAGGGGATCTAACTATGGCTACACCTTC. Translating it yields CASRARGSNYGYTF.

The CDR3 bases are TGTGCCAGCAGCTTGGGCACAGGAGGAGGGGAAGCTTTCTTT. It codes for CASSLGTGGGEAFF. J is TRBJ1-1 and V is TRBV7-9; TRBD1 might be the D (5 bases). The CDR3 has 14 residues. V was shortened by 3 bases and J by 8 bases, with 16 bases between the two germline ends. The germline V gene has CDR1 SEHNR and CDR2 FQNEAQ (reference sequence).

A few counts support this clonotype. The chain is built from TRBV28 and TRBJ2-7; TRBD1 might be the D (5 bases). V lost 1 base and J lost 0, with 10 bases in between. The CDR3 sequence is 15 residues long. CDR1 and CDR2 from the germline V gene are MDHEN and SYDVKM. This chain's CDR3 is CASSLLGRGSYEQYF. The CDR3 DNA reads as TGTGCCAGCAGTTTATTGGGAAGGGGCTCCTACGAGCAGTACTTC.

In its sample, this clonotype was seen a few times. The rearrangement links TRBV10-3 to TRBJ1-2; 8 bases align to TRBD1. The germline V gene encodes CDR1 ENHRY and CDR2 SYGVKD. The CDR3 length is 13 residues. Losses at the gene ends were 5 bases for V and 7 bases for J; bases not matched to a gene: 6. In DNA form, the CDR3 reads TGTGCCATCAGTAATGGACAGGGAATTGGCTACACCTTC. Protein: CAISNGQGIGYTF.

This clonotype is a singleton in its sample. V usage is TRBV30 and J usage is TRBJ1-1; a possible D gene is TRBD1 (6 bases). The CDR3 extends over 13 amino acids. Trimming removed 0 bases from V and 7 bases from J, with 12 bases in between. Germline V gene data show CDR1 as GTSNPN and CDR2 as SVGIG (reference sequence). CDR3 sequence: CAWSVARGGEAFF. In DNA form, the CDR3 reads TGTGCCTGGAGTGTAGCCAGGGGAGGTGAAGCTTTCTTT.

The CDR3 loop reads CATSDPGTSNIQYF. CDR3 DNA: TGTGCCACCAGTGACCCCGGGACTTCGAACATTCAGTACTTC. The V gene is TRBV24-1, the J gene TRBJ2-4; D may be TRBD2 (6 bases). The CDR3 consists of 14 residues. Trimming removed 4 bases from V and 7 bases from J, with 13 bases in between. Germline V gives CDR1 KGHDR, CDR2 SFDVKD.

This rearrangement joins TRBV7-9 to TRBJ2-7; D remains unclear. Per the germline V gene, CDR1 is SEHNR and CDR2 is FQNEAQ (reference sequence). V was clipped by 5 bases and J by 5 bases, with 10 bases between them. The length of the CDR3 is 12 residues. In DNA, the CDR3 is TGTGCCAGCAGCCCTTACAAGGACGAGCAGTACTTC. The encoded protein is CASSPYKDEQYF. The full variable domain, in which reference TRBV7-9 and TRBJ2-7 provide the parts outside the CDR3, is DTGVSQNPRHKITKRGQNVTFRCDPISEHNRLYWYRQTLGQGPEFLTYFQNEAQLEKSRLLSDRFSAERPKGSFSTLEIQRTEQGDSAMYLCASSPYKDEQYFGPGTRLTVT.

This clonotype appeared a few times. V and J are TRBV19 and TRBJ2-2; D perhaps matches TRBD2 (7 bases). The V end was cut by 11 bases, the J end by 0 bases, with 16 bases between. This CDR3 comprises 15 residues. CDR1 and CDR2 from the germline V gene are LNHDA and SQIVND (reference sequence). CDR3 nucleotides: TGTGCCTCAGGGAGGGGGATCGCGAACACCGGGGAGCTGTTTTTT. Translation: CASGRGIANTGELFF.

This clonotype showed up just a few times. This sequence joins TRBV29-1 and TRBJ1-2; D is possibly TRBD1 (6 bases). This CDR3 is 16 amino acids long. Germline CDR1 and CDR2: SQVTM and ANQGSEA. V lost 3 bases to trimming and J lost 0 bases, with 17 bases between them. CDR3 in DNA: TGCAGCGTTGATTGGGGGGCCAAAACATCTAACTATGGCTACACCTTC. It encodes CSVDWGAKTSNYGYTF.

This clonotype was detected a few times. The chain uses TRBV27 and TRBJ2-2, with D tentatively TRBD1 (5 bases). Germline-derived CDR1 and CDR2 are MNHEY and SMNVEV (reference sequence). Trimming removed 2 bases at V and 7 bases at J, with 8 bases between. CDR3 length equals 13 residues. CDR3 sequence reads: CASSLGADGELFF. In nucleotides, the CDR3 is TGTGCCAGCAGTTTAGGGGCGGACGGGGAGCTGTTTTTT.

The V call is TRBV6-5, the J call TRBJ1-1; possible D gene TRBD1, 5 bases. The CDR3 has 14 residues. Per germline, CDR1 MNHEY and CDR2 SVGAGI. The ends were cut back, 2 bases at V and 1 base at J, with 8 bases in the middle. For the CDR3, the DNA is TGTGCCAGCAGTTACGGGACGGGGAACACTGAAGCTTTCTTT. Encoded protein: CASSYGTGNTEAFF.

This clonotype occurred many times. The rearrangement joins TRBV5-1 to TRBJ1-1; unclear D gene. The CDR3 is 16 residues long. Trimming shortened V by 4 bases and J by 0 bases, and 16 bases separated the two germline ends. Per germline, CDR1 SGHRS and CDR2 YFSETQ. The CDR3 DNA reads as TGCGCCAGCAGCGTTCTCGGACGGATAATGAACACTGAAGCTTTCTTT. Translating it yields CASSVLGRIMNTEAFF.

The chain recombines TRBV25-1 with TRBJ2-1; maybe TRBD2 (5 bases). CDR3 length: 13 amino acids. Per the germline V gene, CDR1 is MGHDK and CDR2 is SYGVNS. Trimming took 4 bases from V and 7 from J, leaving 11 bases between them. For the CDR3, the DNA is TGTGCCAGCAGTGTAAGCCCGGGGAATGAGCAGTTCTTC. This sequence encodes CASSVSPGNEQFF.

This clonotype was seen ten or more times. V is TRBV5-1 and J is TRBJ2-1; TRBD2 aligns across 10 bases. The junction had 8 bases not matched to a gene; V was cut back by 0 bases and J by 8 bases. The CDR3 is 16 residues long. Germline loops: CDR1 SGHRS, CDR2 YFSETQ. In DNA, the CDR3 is TGCGCCAGCAGCTTGGAAGCGGGAGGGCCGTTCTATGAGCAGTTCTTC. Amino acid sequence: CASSLEAGGPFYEQFF.

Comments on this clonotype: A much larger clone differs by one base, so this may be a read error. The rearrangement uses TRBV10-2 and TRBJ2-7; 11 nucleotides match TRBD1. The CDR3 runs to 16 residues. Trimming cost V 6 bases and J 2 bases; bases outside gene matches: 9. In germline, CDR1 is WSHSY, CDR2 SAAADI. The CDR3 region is CASREADRGRPYEQYF. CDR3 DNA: TGCGCCAGCAGAGAGGCGGACAGGGGGCGCCCCTACGAGCAGTACTTC.

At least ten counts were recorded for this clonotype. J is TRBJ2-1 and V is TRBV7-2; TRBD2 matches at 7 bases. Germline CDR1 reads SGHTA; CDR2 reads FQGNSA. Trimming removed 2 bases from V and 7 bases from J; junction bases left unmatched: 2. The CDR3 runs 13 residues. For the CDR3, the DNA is TGTGCCAGCAGCTTAATGGGGGGGAATGAGCAGTTCTTC. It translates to CASSLMGGNEQFF.

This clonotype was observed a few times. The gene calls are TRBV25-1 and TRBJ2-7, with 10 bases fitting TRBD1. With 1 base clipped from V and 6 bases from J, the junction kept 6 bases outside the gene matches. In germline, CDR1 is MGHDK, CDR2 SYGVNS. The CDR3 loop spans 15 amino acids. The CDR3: CASSESGTGAFEQYF. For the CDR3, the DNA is TGTGCCAGCAGTGAATCCGGGACAGGGGCCTTCGAGCAGTACTTC.